This T cell receptor beta chain appears in the sequencing data of a study of CD8 T cells in Susac syndrome. Study-wide findings and caveats: Regarding the TCR sequencing and HLA analysis, the study admitted that a relatively small number of individuals were involved.

Trimming removed 5 bases from V and 0 bases from J, with 14 bases in between. CDR1 and CDR2 from the germline V gene are DFQATT and SNEGSKA (reference sequence). The CDR3 has 15 residues. An input of roughly 0.5 to 1 ug of RNA was subjected to reverse transcription using random hexamers. Amplification of TCR beta CDR3 across 54 Vbeta and 13 Jbeta was performed with immunoSEQ multiplex PCR. A single record per CDR3 protein comes from TCRdb applying MiXCR to the immunoSEQ multiplex PCR reads. The sample has roughly 330,000 distinct CDR3 sequences; about 90% are singletons. To note about this clonotype: Its antigen is not known.

Stable or active relapsing-remitting multiple sclerosis, untreated and meeting revised McDonald criteria, defined the controls. TEMRA cells were enriched by FACS, and CD4+ and CD8+ T cells were negatively isolated. V gene TRBV20-1 combines with J gene TRBJ2-1, with D uncertain. The sequenced sample was CD4+ T cells from PBMCs. This TCR came from a human donor with multiple sclerosis. Here the CDR3 DNA reads TGCAGTGCTTTAAAAGGAGACCCCTCCTACAATGAGCAGTTCTTC. Protein sequence: CSALKGDPSYNEQFF.